The source of this T cell receptor (beta chain) is a study of blood T cells in healthy people across ages. CDR1 and CDR2 (germline): SGHTA, FQGNSA. The CDR3 is 13 residues long. A sample-barcoded 5' primer and a J-beta primer mix were used in a second PCR of roughly 7 to 12 cycles. TCRdb analysed the 5' RACE reads with MiXCR anew, one entry per CDR3 protein. Of 800,000 or so distinct CDR3 sequences listed, around 25% are singletons. These same data were also listed under a study on T cells of mothers and their children.

The chain is built from TRBV7-2 and TRBJ2-5; D might be TRBD1 or TRBD2, each matching 5 bases. The end of the DNA aligns better with TRBJ2-1, so the J call may be wrong. This sequence was found in a boy younger than 18 in good health. Material for sequencing was blood. CDR3 loop: CASSTGPQEEQFF. In nucleotides, the CDR3 is TGTGCCAGCAGTACGGGGCCCCAAGAGGAGCAGTTCTTC.